This entry lists 25 T cell receptor beta chains sequenced from one sample in a study of blood T cell repertoires in COVID-19. The method was immunoSEQ multiplex PCR; TCRdb's version includes in-frame clones alone and lacks a portion of them. This sample has about 230,000 clones, with roughly 84% found just once. Specimen: peripheral blood. The origin of the receptors is a man aged 35-49 years with acute or convalescent COVID-19.

The chain combines TRBV7-9 with TRBJ2-7, with 7 bases identical to TRBD2. V shed 5 bases, J shed 5 bases, and the junction held 15 bases outside the gene matches. This CDR3 contains 16 residues. Germline V gene data show CDR1 as SEHNR and CDR2 as FQNEAQ (reference sequence). Written as DNA, the CDR3 is TGTGCCAGCAGCACCGGGAGGCCCCCCCGAGCCGACGAGCAGTACTTC. Translating gives CASSTGRPPRADEQYF.

The V call is TRBV29-1, the J call TRBJ1-2; D is ambiguous. V lost 4 bases to trimming and J lost 5 bases, with 17 bases between them. Germline loops: CDR1 SQVTM, CDR2 ANQGSEA. The CDR3 sequence is 14 residues long. CDR3 loop: CSVGPALQGYGYTF. CDR3 bases: TGCAGCGTTGGTCCAGCGCTTCAAGGATATGGCTACACCTTC.

This chain connects TRBV5-4 to TRBJ1-2, with D tentatively TRBD1 (6 bases). The CDR3 length is 15 residues. Germline V lookup: CDR1 SGHNT, CDR2 YYREEE (reference sequence). The V end lost 4 bases, the J end lost 6 bases, and 19 bases lay between the germline ends. This CDR3 reads CASSLPNRVAHGYTF. CDR3 DNA: TGTGCCAGCAGCCTGCCGAACAGGGTAGCGCATGGCTACACCTTC.

The V and J genes are TRBV27 and TRBJ1-6, with TRBD1 matching 7 bases. The V segment lost 4 bases and the J segment 11 bases; nucleotides outside the gene matches: 5. Germline CDR1 and CDR2: MNHEY and SMNVEV (reference sequence). The CDR3 spans 13 residues. In nucleotides, the CDR3 is TGTGCCAGCAGTTCCGGACAGGCGACACCCCTCCACTTT. The encoded protein is CASSSGQATPLHF.

A few counts support this clone. V and J are TRBV28 and TRBJ1-3; a weak D match, TRBD1 (6 bases). V was shortened by 3 bases and J by 1 base, with 10 bases between the two germline ends. The CDR3 runs to 15 residues. Germline CDR1 is MDHEN and CDR2 is SYDVKM. In DNA form, the CDR3 reads TGTGCCAGCAGTTTCTCTGGGACATCTGGAAACACCATATATTTT. This translates into CASSFSGTSGNTIYF.

V is TRBV21-1 and J is TRBJ1-4. TRBV21-1 is shown as a pseudogene. The CDR3 loop spans 16 amino acids. The CDR3 DNA is TGTGCCAGCAGCAAAGAACCGGTGTACCCTAATGAAAAACTGTTTTTT. Protein sequence: CASSKEPVYPNEKLFF.

This clone occurred once. This sequence joins TRBV6-5 and TRBJ1-2, with D possibly TRBD1 on 6 matching bases. The CDR3 length is 16 residues. CDR1 and CDR2 from the germline V gene are MNHEY and SVGAGI. Trimming cost V 4 bases and J 6 bases, with 21 bases left between them. This chain's CDR3 is CASSLATRGSGNGYTF. In nucleotides, the CDR3 is TGTGCCAGCAGTTTGGCGACCAGGGGATCGGGTAATGGCTACACCTTC.

V is TRBV19 and J is TRBJ1-2; 8 positions match TRBD1. V dropped 4 bases and J dropped 3; count of bases not matched to a gene: 7. Germline CDR1 LNHDA, CDR2 SQIVND (reference sequence). The CDR3 sequence is 15 residues long. This CDR3 reads CASSTPGGAYYGYTF. For the CDR3, the DNA is TGTGCCAGTAGTACACCAGGGGGCGCCTACTATGGCTACACCTTC.

This chain uses TRBV9 with TRBJ2-2; 8 bases are a match to TRBD2. The ends lost 2 bases at V and 5 bases at J; junction bases unmatched: 5. The CDR3 sequence is 15 residues long. Per germline, CDR1 SGDLS and CDR2 YYNGEE. The CDR3 loop is CASSVGGGMTGELFF. The CDR3 DNA is TGTGCCAGCAGCGTTGGCGGGGGGATGACCGGGGAGCTGTTTTTT. Full variable domain (rest looked up from reference TRBV9 and TRBJ2-2): DSGVTQTPKHLITATGQRVTLRCSPRSGDLSVYWYQQSLDQGLQFLIQYYNGEERAKGNILERFSAQQFPDLHSELNLSSLELGDSALYFCASSVGGGMTGELFFGEGSRLTVL.

The genes are TRBV3-1 (or the pseudogene TRBV3-2) and TRBJ1-3, with D possibly being TRBD1 (5 bases). The CDR3 spans 15 residues. Trimming left V 4 bases short and J 4 bases short, with 14 bases between. Germline CDR1 LGHDT, CDR2 YNNKEL (reference sequence). DNA for the CDR3: TGTGCCAGCAGCCTAGGAGGGACTCCGGGAAACACCATATATTTT. Amino acids: CASSLGGTPGNTIYF.

This clone was recorded only once. The V gene is TRBV9, the J gene TRBJ1-2; D is ambiguous. Germline CDR1 and CDR2: SGDLS and YYNGEE. Trimming cost V 2 bases and J 0 bases, with 26 bases left between them. The CDR3 is 20 residues long. CDR3 DNA sequence: TGTGCCAGCAGCGTGGGAGTGAGACTAGACGATGCCTTCACTAACTATGGCTACACCTTC. Translation: CASSVGVRLDDAFTNYGYTF.

The chain couples TRBV10-3 to TRBJ2-7, with unresolved D. This CDR3 is 11 amino acids long. Germline CDR1 ENHRY, CDR2 SYGVKD. The V end was cut by 4 bases, the J end by 5 bases, with 6 bases between. CDR3 nucleotides: TGTGCCATCAGTGGAGGCCACGAGCAGTACTTC. It specifies CAISGGHEQYF.

V usage is TRBV4-1 and J usage is TRBJ2-7, with 7 positions matching TRBD1. The germline gives CDR1 MGHRA, CDR2 YSYEKL. The CDR3 is 15 residues long. Unmatched junction bases numbered 8, after V lost 3 bases and J lost 3 bases. The CDR3, as DNA: TGCGCCAGCAGCCACATTACAGGGGAAGGCTACGAGCAGTACTTC. Amino acids: CASSHITGEGYEQYF.

The chain employs TRBV18 and TRBJ1-1; the match to TRBD1 covers 7 bases. V shed 4 bases and J 0 bases; nucleotides not matched to a gene: 5. This CDR3 has 15 residues. Germline values: CDR1 KGHSH, CDR2 LQKENI. The DNA of the CDR3 is TGTGCCAGCTCACAACTGACAGGGTTGAACACTGAAGCTTTCTTT. Translated: CASSQLTGLNTEAFF. Together with reference TRBV18 and TRBJ1-1, the CDR3 gives the full variable domain: NAGVMQNPRHLVRRRGQEARLRCSPMKGHSHVYWYRQLPEEGLKFMVYLQKENIIDESGMPKERFSAEFPKEGPSILRIQQVVRGDSAAYFCASSQLTGLNTEAFFGQGTRLTVV.

This sequence joins TRBV24-1 and TRBJ2-7; TRBD1 matches at 7 bases. The ends lost 5 bases at V and 9 bases at J; junction bases unmatched: 12. The CDR3 contains 14 residues. Germline-derived CDR1 and CDR2 are KGHDR and SFDVKD. The CDR3 DNA is TGTGCCACCAGTGGAGGAGACAGGGAACGGCGGCAGTACTTC. It is translated as CATSGGDRERRQYF.

The CDR3 DNA follows: TGTGCCAGCAGTTTCAGTAGCAATCAGCCCCAGCATTTT. Protein sequence: CASSFSSNQPQHF. The chain carries TRBV28 and TRBJ1-5; D not certain. V was cut by 3 bases and J by 0 bases, with 3 bases left in between. The CDR3 is made up of 13 amino acids. From germline, CDR1 is MDHEN and CDR2 SYDVKM.

The V call is TRBV2, the J call TRBJ1-1; 9 positions match TRBD1. In germline, CDR1 is SNHLY, CDR2 FYNNEI. The CDR3 is 14 residues long. The trim removed 6 bases at V and 5 bases at J, leaving 7 bases unmatched. The CDR3 nucleotides are TGTGCCAGCAGAAGAACAGGGGGCGGAACTGAAGCTTTCTTT. Protein sequence: CASRRTGGGTEAFF.

V usage is TRBV2 and J usage is TRBJ1-2; possible D gene TRBD1, 5 bases. Trimming cost V 1 base and J 8 bases, with 14 bases left between them. The CDR3 runs 14 residues. The germline V gene encodes CDR1 SNHLY and CDR2 FYNNEI. This chain's CDR3 is CASSEEEGVGGYTF. CDR3 DNA sequence: TGTGCCAGCAGTGAAGAGGAAGGGGTCGGAGGCTACACCTTC.

The V and J genes are TRBV11-2 and TRBJ2-7; 9 nucleotides line up with TRBD1. This CDR3 contains 13 residues. Trimming at V came to 5 bases and at J to 4 bases, leaving 3 bases not matched to a gene. The V gene's germline CDR1 is SGHAT and CDR2 FQNNGV. In nucleotides, the CDR3 is TGTGCCAGCAGCGCCGACAGGGGGTACGAGCAGTACTTC. Translation gives CASSADRGYEQYF.

The V gene is TRBV27, the J gene TRBJ2-6, with D uncertain. This CDR3 has 15 amino acids. Between the trimmed V and J ends, which lost 5 bases and 4 bases, there was a span of 12 bases. The V gene's germline CDR1 is MNHEY and CDR2 SMNVEV (reference sequence). The CDR3 is CASSPLGSGANVLTF. The CDR3 DNA reads as TGTGCCAGCAGTCCCCTGGGCTCGGGGGCCAACGTCCTGACTTTC.

The rearrangement links TRBV2 to TRBJ2-6; 9 bases align to TRBD1. In germline, CDR1 is SNHLY, CDR2 FYNNEI. The V and J ends lost 7 bases and 0 bases, in that order; junction bases with no gene match: 4. There are 16 residues in the CDR3. For the CDR3, the DNA is TGTGCCAGCAACACAGGGGGCTCCTCTGGGGCCAACGTCCTGACTTTC. It yields the protein CASNTGGSSGANVLTF. The full variable domain, completed using reference TRBV2 and TRBJ2-6, is EPEVTQTPSHQVTQMGQEVILRCVPISNHLYFYWYRQILGQKVEFLVSFYNNEISEKSEIFDDQFSVERPDGSNFTLKIRSTKLEDSAMYFCASNTGGSSGANVLTFGAGSRLTVL.

This clone appeared a single time. CDR3 protein: CAWSRTGSVNQPQHF. CDR3 bases: TGTGCCTGGAGCCGGACAGGGTCGGTCAATCAGCCCCAGCATTTT. The rearrangement joins TRBV30 to TRBJ1-5, with TRBD1 identical over 8 bases. Trimming took 3 bases from V and 3 from J; bases not matched to a gene: 7. The CDR3 has 15 amino acids. Germline CDR1 and CDR2: GTSNPN and SVGIG (reference sequence). Full variable domain (rest looked up from reference TRBV30 and TRBJ1-5): SQTIHQWPATLVQPVGSPLSLECTVEGTSNPNLYWYRQAAGRGLQLLFYSVGIGQISSEVPQNLSASRPQDRQFILSSKKLLLSDSGFYLCAWSRTGSVNQPQHFGDGTRLSIL.

This clone was observed a few times. The J gene is TRBJ1-1, the V gene TRBV29-1; D remains unclear. This CDR3 has 10 residues. Trimming cost V 4 bases and J 4 bases, with 4 bases left between them. Germline CDR1 SQVTM, CDR2 ANQGSEA. This CDR3 reads CSVGATEAFF. The CDR3 DNA sequence: TGCAGCGTTGGGGCCACTGAAGCTTTCTTT.

V is TRBV5-6 and J is TRBJ2-6; D may be TRBD1 (6 bases). The CDR3 runs 15 residues. Germline CDR1 and CDR2: SGHDT and YYEEEE. V dropped 3 bases and J dropped 1 base, with 8 bases sitting between them. The CDR3 here is CASSYRDSGANVLTF. CDR3 coding DNA: TGTGCCAGCAGCTACAGGGATTCTGGGGCCAACGTCCTGACTTTC.

The chain employs TRBV25-1 and TRBJ2-1, with 9 bases fitting TRBD1. The junction had 7 bases not matched to a gene; V was cut back by 10 bases and J by 6 bases. Germline V gene sequence: CDR1 MGHDK, CDR2 SYGVNS. The CDR3 is 13 amino acids. Written as DNA, the CDR3 is TGTGCCACCTCGAGGGACAGGGTCAATGAGCAGTTCTTC. This codes for CATSRDRVNEQFF.